The rows below give T cell receptor beta chains drawn from one sample of a study of OX40 agonist ivuxolimab in advanced cancers. Measured with immunoSEQ multiplex PCR; TCRdb has only the in-frame clones, and not every one. The repertoire includes 50,000 to 60,000 clones, 86% of them detected once, and around 6.4% sits in the top ten. The source was CD4+ or CD8+ T cells sorted from blood, collected in a trial of the OX40 agonist ivuxolimab. These receptors were taken from an adult with an advanced solid tumor such as melanoma, head and neck, liver or kidney cancer. Each CDR3 is given with its conserved first and last residue. Each record gives: clone size, V gene, D gene, J gene, CDR3 protein, CDR3 DNA. D genes are given only for firm matches. A clone size is listed for some rows: how often the clone was seen (once, few, many), or a class if it is expanded.

-	TRBV5-6	-	TRBJ1-1	CASSLGLTKNTEAFF	TGTGCCAGCAGCTTGGGGCTGACTAAAAACACTGAAGCTTTCTTT
-	TRBV11-2	TRBD1	TRBJ2-5	CASSSQGIPPETQYF	TGTGCCAGCAGCTCACAGGGGATCCCCCCAGAGACCCAGTACTTC
-	TRBV15	-	TRBJ2-3	CATTPLRDAYTDTQYF	TGTGCCACCACACCCTTGAGGGACGCTTACACAGATACGCAGTATTTT
-	TRBV9	-	TRBJ2-2	CASSRTILQSNTGELFF	TGTGCCAGCAGCAGGACTATCCTCCAATCAAACACCGGGGAGCTGTTTTTT
-	TRBV6-6	TRBD1	TRBJ1-2	CASSPGTGNGYTF	TGTGCCAGCAGTCCCGGGACAGGGAATGGCTACACCTTC
-	TRBV2	-	TRBJ2-4	CASNVQTQNIQYF	TGTGCCAGCAACGTACAGACCCAAAACATTCAGTACTTC
-	TRBV10-3	-	TRBJ1-2	CAISEQFYGYTF	TGTGCCATCAGTGAGCAGTTCTATGGCTACACCTTC
-	TRBV30	TRBD1	TRBJ1-1	CAWRWDRTEAFF	TGTGCCTGGAGGTGGGACAGAACTGAAGCTTTCTTT
-	TRBV7-9	-	TRBJ1-1	CASSPAGLSRNTEAFF	TGTGCCAGCAGCCCAGCAGGATTATCGCGAAACACTGAAGCTTTCTTT
-	TRBV18	-	TRBJ1-1	CASSLSGVATEAFF	TGTGCCAGCTCACTCTCAGGGGTGGCAACTGAAGCTTTCTTT
-	TRBV21-1	-	TRBJ2-3	CASSGAFPTDTQYF	TGTGCCAGCAGCGGGGCGTTCCCCACAGATACGCAGTATTTT
-	TRBV6-1	TRBD1	TRBJ2-7	CASSNARQGSQEQYF	TGTGCCAGCAGTAACGCAAGACAGGGTTCGCAGGAGCAGTACTTC
-	TRBV5-1	-	TRBJ1-3	CASSLGDPSGNTIYF	TGCGCCAGCAGCTTGGGGGATCCCTCTGGAAACACCATATATTTT
-	TRBV30	-	TRBJ1-1	CAWNGGKNTEAFF	TGTGCCTGGAACGGAGGGAAGAACACTGAAGCTTTCTTT
-	TRBV10-3	-	TRBJ2-7	CAISGTHEQYF	TGTGCCATCAGTGGTACCCACGAGCAGTACTTC
-	TRBV2	-	TRBJ1-5	CASSELGEVLPQHF	TGTGCCAGCAGTGAACTTGGGGAGGTGCTGCCCCAGCATTTT
few	TRBV7-9	-	TRBJ2-5	CASSLTGGPETQYF	TGTGCCAGCAGCCTAACGGGGGGCCCGGAGACCCAGTACTTC
-	TRBV5-6	TRBD1	TRBJ2-2	CASSLTGTAGELFF	TGTGCCAGCAGCTTGACCGGGACAGCCGGGGAGCTGTTTTTT
-	TRBV18	-	TRBJ1-4	CASSPGRTNEKLFF	TGTGCCAGCTCACCGGGGCGAACTAATGAAAAACTGTTTTTT
-	TRBV11-2	-	TRBJ1-6	CASSLGSSYNSPLHF	TGTGCCAGCAGCTTAGGTTCCTCCTATAATTCACCCCTCCACTTT
-	TRBV9	TRBD2	TRBJ2-7	CASSLTPLAGGRYEQYF	TGTGCCAGCAGCTTGACCCCACTAGCGGGGGGGAGGTACGAGCAGTACTTC
-	TRBV5-1	-	TRBJ1-1	CASSLDITNTEAFF	TGCGCCAGCAGCCTGGACATTACGAACACTGAAGCTTTCTTT
once	TRBV10-3	TRBD1	TRBJ2-2	CATRGLAAAGELFF	TGTGCCACAAGGGGGCTAGCTGCCGCCGGGGAGCTGTTTTTT